A selection of T cell receptor beta chains follows, all from one sample in a study of cytomegalovirus exposure and HLA in healthy donors. Sequencing used immunoSEQ multiplex PCR; TCRdb keeps in-frame clones, though not all of them. The sample yields under 200,000 clones, around 92% seen once. The specimen was PBMCs. The receptor source for this set is a woman under 30 in good health and CMV-seropositive. Both conserved end residues are part of each CDR3. The order of the fields is V gene, CDR3 protein.

v_gene: TRBV9; CDR3aa: CASSVDAGNIQYF
v_gene: TRBV13; CDR3aa: CASSLGGDRGYEQYF
v_gene: TRBV4-1; CDR3aa: CASSQGALTGELFF
v_gene: TRBV30; CDR3aa: CAWAYYRGLGNTIYF
v_gene: TRBV7-3; CDR3aa: CASSLDGIRREQFF
v_gene: TRBV10-3; CDR3aa: CAISRGGGNQPQHF
v_gene: TRBV5-1; CDR3aa: CASSLVSAGGETQYF
v_gene: TRBV9; CDR3aa: CASSSAGGRGIYNEQFF
v_gene: TRBV6-5; CDR3aa: CASSYLGTSPYEQYF
v_gene: TRBV28; CDR3aa: CASSSLRDTSKNIQYF
v_gene: TRBV4-2; CDR3aa: CASSQGGLAGTYEQYF
v_gene: TRBV28; CDR3aa: CASSPPGAALLYEQYF
v_gene: TRBV7-3; CDR3aa: CASSYRRDGELFF
v_gene: TRBV10-2; CDR3aa: CASSRPPDEQYF
v_gene: TRBV10-2; CDR3aa: CASSELPDYGYTF
v_gene: TRBV2; CDR3aa: CAKQTGRSSGANVLTF
v_gene: TRBV29-1; CDR3aa: CSVDLEGAGYGYTF
v_gene: TRBV4-3; CDR3aa: CASSLRDSPNEKLFF
v_gene: TRBV6-5; CDR3aa: CASTHVRGKGYEQYF
v_gene: TRBV29-1; CDR3aa: CSAQDSKAKNIQYF
v_gene: TRBV2; CDR3aa: CATRWAGHTDTQYF
v_gene: TRBV27; CDR3aa: CASSSPYQETQYF
v_gene: TRBV2; CDR3aa: CASSGIAGEETQYF
v_gene: TRBV7-7; CDR3aa: CASSLDPDRFDQPQHF
v_gene: TRBV27; CDR3aa: CASSLSLGGTNEKLFF
v_gene: TRBV6-4; CDR3aa: CASSERGLRTDTQYF
v_gene: TRBV7-9; CDR3aa: CASSLAGAGVAYEQYF
v_gene: TRBV19; CDR3aa: CASRTSGTDTGELFF
v_gene: TRBV18; CDR3aa: CASSPPTGSYEQYF
v_gene: TRBV27; CDR3aa: CASSSASGSFSEQFF
v_gene: TRBV7-3; CDR3aa: CASSQGQPGGTQYF
v_gene: TRBV19; CDR3aa: CASPPKHNYGYTF
v_gene: TRBV7-2; CDR3aa: CASSAHASTEAFF
v_gene: TRBV30; CDR3aa: CAWQGDHYEQYF
v_gene: TRBV28; CDR3aa: CASSLGTGKWDEQYF
v_gene: TRBV9; CDR3aa: CASSARRSLSYNEQFF
v_gene: TRBV7-9; CDR3aa: CASSSPHRKWTGQETQYF
v_gene: TRBV5-1; CDR3aa: CASSPGQVNTEAFF
v_gene: TRBV5-1; CDR3aa: CASSLGLAGAGEFF
v_gene: TRBV18; CDR3aa: CASSPVLAGGFNEQFF